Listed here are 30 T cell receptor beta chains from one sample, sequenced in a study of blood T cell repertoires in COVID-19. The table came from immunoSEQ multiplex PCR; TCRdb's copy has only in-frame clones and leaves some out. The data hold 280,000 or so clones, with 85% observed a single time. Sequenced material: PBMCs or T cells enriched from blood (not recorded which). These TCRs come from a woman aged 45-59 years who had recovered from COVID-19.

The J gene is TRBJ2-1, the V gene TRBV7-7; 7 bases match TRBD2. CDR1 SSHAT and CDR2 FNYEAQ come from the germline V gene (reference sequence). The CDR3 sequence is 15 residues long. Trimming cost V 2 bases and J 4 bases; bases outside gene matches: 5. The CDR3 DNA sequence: TGTGCCAGCAGCTTAACCCCGGGACTATACAATGAGCAGTTCTTC. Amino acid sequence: CASSLTPGLYNEQFF.

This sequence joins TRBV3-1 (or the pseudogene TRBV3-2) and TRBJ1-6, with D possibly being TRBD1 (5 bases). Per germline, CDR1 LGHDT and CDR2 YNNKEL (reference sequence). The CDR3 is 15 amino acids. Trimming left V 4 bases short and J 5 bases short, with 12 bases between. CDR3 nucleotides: TGTGCCAGCAGCCCAGTTCGGGGGGATAATTCACCCCTCCACTTT. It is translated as CASSPVRGDNSPLHF.

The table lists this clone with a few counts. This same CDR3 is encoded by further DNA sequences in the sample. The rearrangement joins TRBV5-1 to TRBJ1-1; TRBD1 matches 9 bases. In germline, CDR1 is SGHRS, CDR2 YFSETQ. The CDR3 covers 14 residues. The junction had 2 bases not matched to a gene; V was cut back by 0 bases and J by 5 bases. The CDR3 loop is CASSLDRGRTEAFF. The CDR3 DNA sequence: TGCGCCAGCAGCTTGGACAGGGGGCGGACTGAAGCTTTCTTT.

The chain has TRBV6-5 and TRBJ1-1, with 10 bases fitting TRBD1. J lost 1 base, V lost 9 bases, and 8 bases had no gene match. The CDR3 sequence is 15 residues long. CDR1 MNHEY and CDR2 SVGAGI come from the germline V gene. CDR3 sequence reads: CASRDRGFPNTEAFF. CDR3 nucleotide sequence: TGTGCCAGTCGGGACAGGGGCTTTCCGAACACTGAAGCTTTCTTT.

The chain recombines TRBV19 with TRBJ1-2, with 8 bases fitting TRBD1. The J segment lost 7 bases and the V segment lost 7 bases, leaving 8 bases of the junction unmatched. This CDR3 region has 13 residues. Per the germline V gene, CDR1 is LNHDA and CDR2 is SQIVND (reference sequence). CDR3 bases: TGTGCCAGTATCGGGACAGGTTTTAGTGGCTACACCTTC. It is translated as CASIGTGFSGYTF. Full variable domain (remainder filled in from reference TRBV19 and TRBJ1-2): DGGITQSPKYLFRKEGQNVTLSCEQNLNHDAMYWYRQDPGQGLRLIYYSQIVNDFQKGDIAEGYSVSREKKESFPLTVTSAQKNPTAFYLCASIGTGFSGYTFGSGTRLTVV.

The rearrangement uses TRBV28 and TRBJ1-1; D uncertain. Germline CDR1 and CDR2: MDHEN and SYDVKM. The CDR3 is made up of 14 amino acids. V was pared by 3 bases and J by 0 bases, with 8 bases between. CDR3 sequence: CASSLRALNTEAFF. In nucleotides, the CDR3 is TGTGCCAGCAGTTTGAGGGCGTTGAACACTGAAGCTTTCTTT.

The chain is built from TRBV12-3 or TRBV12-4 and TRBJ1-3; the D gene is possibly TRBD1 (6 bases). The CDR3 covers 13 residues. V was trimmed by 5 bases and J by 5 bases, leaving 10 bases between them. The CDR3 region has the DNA TGTGCCAGCAGTCAGGGGACAAGAAACACCATATATTTT. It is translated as CASSQGTRNTIYF.

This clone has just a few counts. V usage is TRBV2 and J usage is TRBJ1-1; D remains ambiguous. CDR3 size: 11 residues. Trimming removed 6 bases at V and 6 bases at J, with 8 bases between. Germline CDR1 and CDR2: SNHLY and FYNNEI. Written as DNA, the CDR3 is TGTGCCAGCAGCCACAGCCCTGAAGCTTTCTTT. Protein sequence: CASSHSPEAFF. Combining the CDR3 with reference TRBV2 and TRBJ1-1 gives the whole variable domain EPEVTQTPSHQVTQMGQEVILRCVPISNHLYFYWYRQILGQKVEFLVSFYNNEISEKSEIFDDQFSVERPDGSNFTLKIRSTKLEDSAMYFCASSHSPEAFFGQGTRLTVV.

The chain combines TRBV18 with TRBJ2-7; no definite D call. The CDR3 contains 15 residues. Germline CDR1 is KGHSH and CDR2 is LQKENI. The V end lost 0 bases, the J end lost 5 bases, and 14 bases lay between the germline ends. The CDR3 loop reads CASSPPSPRLHEQYF. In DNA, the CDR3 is TGTGCCAGCTCACCACCGTCCCCTAGGTTACACGAGCAGTACTTC. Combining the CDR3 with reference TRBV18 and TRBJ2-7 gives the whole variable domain NAGVMQNPRHLVRRRGQEARLRCSPMKGHSHVYWYRQLPEEGLKFMVYLQKENIIDESGMPKERFSAEFPKEGPSILRIQQVVRGDSAAYFCASSPPSPRLHEQYFGPGTRLTVT.

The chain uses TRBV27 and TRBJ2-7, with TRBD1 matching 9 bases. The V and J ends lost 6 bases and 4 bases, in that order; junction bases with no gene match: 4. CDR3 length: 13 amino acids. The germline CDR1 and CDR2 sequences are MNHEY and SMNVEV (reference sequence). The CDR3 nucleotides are TGTGCCAGCAGACAGGGGGCCCTGTACGAGCAGTACTTC. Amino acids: CASRQGALYEQYF.

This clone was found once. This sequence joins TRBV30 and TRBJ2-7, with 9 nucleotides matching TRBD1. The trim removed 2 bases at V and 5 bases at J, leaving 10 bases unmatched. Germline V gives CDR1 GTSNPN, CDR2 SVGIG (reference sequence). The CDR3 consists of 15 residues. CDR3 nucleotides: TGTGCCTGGAGTAAGGGCGGGACAGGGCGAGACGAGCAGTACTTC. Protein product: CAWSKGGTGRDEQYF.

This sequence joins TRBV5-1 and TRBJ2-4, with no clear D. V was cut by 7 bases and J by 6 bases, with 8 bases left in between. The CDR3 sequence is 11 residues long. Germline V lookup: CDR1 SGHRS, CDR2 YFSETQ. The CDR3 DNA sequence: TGCGCCAGCTCGTCTAGAAACATTCAGTACTTC. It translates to CASSSRNIQYF.

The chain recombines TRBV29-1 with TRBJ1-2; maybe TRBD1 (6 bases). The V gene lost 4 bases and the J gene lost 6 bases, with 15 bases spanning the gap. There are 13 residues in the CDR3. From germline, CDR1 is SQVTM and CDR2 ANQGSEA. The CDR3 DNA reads TGCAGCGTTGCCGGACAGCTGAGTGATGGCTACACCTTC. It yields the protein CSVAGQLSDGYTF.

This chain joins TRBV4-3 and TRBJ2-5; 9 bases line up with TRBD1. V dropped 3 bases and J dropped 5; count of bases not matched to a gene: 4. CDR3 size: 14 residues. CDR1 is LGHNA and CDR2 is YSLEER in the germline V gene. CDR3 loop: CASSHHRGRETQYF. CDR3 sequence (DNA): TGCGCCAGCAGCCATCACAGGGGGCGGGAGACCCAGTACTTC.

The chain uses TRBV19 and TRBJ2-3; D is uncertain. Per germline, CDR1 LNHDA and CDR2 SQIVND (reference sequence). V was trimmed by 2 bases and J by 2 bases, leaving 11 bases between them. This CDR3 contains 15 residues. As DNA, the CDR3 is TGTGCCAGTAGTATACAGCTACAGTACACAGATACGCAGTATTTT. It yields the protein CASSIQLQYTDTQYF.

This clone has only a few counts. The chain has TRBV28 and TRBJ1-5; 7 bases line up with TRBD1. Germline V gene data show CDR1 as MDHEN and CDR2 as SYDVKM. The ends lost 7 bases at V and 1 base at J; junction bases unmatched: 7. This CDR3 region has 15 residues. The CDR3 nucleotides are TGTGCCAGCATTAACAGGGGTGGGAGCAATCAGCCCCAGCATTTT. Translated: CASINRGGSNQPQHF.

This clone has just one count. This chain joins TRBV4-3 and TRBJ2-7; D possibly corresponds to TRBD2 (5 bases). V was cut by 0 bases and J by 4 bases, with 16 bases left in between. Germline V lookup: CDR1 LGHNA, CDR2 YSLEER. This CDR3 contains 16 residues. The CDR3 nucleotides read TGCGCCAGCAGCCAAGAAGCGCGAGGGCTCGATTACGAGCAGTACTTC. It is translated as CASSQEARGLDYEQYF.

CDR3 in amino acids: CASSAKGSGDYGYTF. CDR3 nucleotides: TGTGCCAGCAGCGCAAAGGGGTCGGGGGACTATGGCTACACCTTC. The chain combines TRBV7-9 with TRBJ1-2; D possibly corresponds to TRBD1 (5 bases). The V end lost 5 bases, the J end lost 3 bases, and 16 bases lay between the germline ends. Germline values: CDR1 SEHNR, CDR2 FQNEAQ (reference sequence). There are 15 residues in the CDR3.

In DNA, the CDR3 is TGTGCCAGTAGTTCGCCCAGAACAGGGGTTTCGGGCCAGCCCCAGCATTTT. It specifies CASSSPRTGVSGQPQHF. The rearrangement joins TRBV19 to TRBJ1-5, with 7 bases lining up with TRBD1. The germline V gene has CDR1 LNHDA and CDR2 SQIVND (reference sequence). This CDR3 is built from 17 residues. Unmatched junction bases numbered 17, after V lost 5 bases and J lost 7 bases.

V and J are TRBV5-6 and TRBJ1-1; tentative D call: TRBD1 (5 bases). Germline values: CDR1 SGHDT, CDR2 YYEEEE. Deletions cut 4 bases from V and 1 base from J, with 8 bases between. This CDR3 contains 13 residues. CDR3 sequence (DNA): TGTGCCAGCAGCCGGCAGGGGAACACTGAAGCTTTCTTT. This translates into CASSRQGNTEAFF.

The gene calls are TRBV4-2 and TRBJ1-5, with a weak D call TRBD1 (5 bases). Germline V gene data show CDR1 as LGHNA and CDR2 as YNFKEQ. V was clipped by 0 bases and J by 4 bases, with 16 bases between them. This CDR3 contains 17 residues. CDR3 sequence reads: CASSQDASRAKNQPQHF. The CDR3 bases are TGTGCCAGCAGCCAAGATGCATCCAGGGCTAAAAATCAGCCCCAGCATTTT.

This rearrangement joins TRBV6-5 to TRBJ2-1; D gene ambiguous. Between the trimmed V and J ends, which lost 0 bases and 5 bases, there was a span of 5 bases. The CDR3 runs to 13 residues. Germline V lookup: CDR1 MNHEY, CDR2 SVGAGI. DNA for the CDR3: TGTGCCAGCAGTTACTCTTTCAACAATGAGCAGTTCTTC. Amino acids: CASSYSFNNEQFF.

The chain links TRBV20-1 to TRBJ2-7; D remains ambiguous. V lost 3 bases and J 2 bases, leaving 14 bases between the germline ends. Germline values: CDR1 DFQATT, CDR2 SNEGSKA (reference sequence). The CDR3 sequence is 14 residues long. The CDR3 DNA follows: TGCAGTGCTAGTAATCCTAGTCTTACCTACGAGCAGTACTTC. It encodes CSASNPSLTYEQYF.

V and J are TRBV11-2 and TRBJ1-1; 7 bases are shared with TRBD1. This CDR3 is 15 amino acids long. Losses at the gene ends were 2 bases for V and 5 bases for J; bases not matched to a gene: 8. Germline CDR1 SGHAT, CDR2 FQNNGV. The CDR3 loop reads CASSLQGVQGTEAFF. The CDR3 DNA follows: TGTGCCAGCAGCTTACAGGGGGTCCAGGGGACTGAAGCTTTCTTT.

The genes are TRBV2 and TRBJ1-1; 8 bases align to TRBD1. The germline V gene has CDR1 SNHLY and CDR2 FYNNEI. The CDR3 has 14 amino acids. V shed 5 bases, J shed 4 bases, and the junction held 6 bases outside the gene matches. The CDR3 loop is CASSPTGAVTEAFF. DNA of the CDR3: TGTGCCAGCAGTCCGACAGGGGCGGTCACTGAAGCTTTCTTT.

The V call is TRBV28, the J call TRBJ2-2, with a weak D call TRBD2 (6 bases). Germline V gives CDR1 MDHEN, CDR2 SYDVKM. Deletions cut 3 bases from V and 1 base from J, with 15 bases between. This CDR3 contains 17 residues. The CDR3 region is CASSFPGGGKNTGELFF. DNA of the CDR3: TGTGCCAGCAGTTTTCCGGGTGGCGGGAAGAACACCGGGGAGCTGTTTTTT.

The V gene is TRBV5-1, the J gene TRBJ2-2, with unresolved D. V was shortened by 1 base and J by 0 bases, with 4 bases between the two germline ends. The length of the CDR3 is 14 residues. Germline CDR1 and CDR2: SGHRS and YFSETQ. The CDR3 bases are TGCGCCAGCAGCTTGATCGCGAACACCGGGGAGCTGTTTTTT. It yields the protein CASSLIANTGELFF.

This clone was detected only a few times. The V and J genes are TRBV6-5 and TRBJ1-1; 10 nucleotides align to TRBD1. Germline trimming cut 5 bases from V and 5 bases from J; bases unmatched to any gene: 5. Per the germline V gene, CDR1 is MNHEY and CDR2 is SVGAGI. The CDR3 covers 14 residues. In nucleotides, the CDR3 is TGTGCCAGCAGTCGGACAGGGGGAGGGACTGAAGCTTTCTTT. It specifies CASSRTGGGTEAFF.

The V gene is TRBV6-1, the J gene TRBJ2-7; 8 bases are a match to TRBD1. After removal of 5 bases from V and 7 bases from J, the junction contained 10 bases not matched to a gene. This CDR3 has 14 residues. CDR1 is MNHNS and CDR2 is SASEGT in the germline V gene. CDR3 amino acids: CASSTGTGPGEQYF. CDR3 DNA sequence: TGTGCCAGCAGTACCGGGACAGGCCCTGGGGAGCAGTACTTC.

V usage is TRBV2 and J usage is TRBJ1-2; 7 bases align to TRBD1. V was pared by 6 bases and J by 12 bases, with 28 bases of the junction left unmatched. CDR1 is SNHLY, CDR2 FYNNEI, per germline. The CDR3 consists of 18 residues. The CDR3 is CASSPNFPDRQTGRKDTF. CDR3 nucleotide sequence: TGTGCCAGCAGCCCAAATTTTCCGGACAGACAGACAGGGAGGAAGGACACCTTC.